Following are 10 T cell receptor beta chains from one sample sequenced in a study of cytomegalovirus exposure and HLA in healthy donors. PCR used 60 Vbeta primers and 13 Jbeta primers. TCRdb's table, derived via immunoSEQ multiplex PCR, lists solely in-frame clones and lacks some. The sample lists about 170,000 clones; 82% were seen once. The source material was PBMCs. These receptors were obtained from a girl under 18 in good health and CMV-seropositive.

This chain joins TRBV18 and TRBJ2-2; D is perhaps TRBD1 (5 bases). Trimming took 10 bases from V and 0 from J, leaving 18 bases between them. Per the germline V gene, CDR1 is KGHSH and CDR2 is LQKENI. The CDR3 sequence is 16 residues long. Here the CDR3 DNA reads TGTGCCACCGCCCCCAGGGCCAACGCGAACACCGGGGAGCTGTTTTTT. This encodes CATAPRANANTGELFF.

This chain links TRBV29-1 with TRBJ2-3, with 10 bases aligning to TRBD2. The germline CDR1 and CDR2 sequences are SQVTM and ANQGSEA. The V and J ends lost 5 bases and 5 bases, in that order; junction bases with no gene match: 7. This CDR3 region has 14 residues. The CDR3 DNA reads TGCAGCGTTAGAGCGGGAGGGTTAAGAGATACGCAGTATTTT. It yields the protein CSVRAGGLRDTQYF.

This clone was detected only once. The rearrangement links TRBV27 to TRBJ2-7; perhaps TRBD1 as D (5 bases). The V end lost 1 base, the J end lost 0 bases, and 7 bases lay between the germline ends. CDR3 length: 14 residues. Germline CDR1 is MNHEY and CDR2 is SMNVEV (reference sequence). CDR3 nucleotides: TGTGCCAGCAGTTTATGGGGCAACTCCTACGAGCAGTACTTC. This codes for CASSLWGNSYEQYF.

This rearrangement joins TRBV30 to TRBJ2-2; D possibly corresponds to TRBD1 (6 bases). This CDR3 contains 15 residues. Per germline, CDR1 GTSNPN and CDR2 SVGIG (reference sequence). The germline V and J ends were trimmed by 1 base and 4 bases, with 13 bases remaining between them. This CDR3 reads CAWSGGHYLTGELFF. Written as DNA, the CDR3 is TGTGCCTGGAGTGGGGGACACTACCTCACCGGGGAGCTGTTTTTT.

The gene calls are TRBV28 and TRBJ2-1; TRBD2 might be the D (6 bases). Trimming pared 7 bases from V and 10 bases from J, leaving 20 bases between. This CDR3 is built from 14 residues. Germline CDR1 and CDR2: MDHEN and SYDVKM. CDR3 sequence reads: CASIEGGGFREQFF. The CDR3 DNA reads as TGTGCCAGCATAGAGGGAGGTGGCTTCCGGGAGCAGTTCTTC.

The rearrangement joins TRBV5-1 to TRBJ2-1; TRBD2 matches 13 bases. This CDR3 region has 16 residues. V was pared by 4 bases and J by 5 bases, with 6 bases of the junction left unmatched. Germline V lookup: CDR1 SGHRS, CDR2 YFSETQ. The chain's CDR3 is CASSNKGLAGDNEQFF. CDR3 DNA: TGCGCCAGCAGCAACAAAGGACTAGCGGGAGACAATGAGCAGTTCTTC.

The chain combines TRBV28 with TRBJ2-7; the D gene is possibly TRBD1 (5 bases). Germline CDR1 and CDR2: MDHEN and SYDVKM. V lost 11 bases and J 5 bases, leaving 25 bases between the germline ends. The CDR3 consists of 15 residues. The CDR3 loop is CAHSQGARRLDEQYF. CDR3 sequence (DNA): TGTGCCCACAGTCAAGGGGCTAGACGTCTCGACGAGCAGTACTTC.

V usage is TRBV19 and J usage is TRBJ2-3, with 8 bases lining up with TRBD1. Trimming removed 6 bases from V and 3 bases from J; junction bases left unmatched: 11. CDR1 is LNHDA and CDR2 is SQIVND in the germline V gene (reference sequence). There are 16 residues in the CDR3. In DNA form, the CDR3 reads TGTGCCAGTAGGGTGGACACCACAGGGGGGACAGATACGCAGTATTTT. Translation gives CASRVDTTGGTDTQYF.

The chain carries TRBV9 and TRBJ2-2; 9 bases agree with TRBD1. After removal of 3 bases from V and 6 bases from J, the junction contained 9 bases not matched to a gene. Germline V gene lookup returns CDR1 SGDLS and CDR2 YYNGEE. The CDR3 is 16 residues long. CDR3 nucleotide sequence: TGTGCCAGCAGCGGTCCGGGACAGGGTTTGTCCGGGGAGCTGTTTTTT. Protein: CASSGPGQGLSGELFF.

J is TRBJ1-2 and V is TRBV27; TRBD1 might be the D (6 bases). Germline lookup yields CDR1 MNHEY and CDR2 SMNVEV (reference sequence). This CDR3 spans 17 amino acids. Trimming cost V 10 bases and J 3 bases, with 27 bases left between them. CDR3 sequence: CATQGTSGGIIDYGYTF. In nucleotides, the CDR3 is TGTGCCACCCAAGGAACCTCGGGGGGCATAATCGACTATGGCTACACCTTC.